This entry features one T cell receptor beta chain sequence. Its specific antigen is unknown. Base qualities are missing; no much larger clone stands one base away. This sample is part of a study of radiotherapy plus CTLA-4 blockade in lung cancer (dated by TCRdb to the late 2010s). Concerning the study at large: Among enrolled patients, around 18% had an objective response and 31% reached disease control. The research as a whole found: The strongest predictors of response, as reported, were early dynamic changes in blood T cell clones along with a rise in serum interferon-beta after radiation. After treatment with radiotherapy and ipilimumab, TCR clones that came from tumors expanded in the peripheral blood.

As encoded in the germline V gene, CDR1 is SGHRS while CDR2 is YFSETQ. V loses 4 bases, J loses 5 bases, and the germline ends lie 32 bases apart. Reading from cysteine to phenylalanine, the CDR3 counts 20 amino acids. Only the CDR3 part of the read is kept: 60 bases, read in frame from the first base. The study evaluated CTLA-4 blockade (ipilimumab) given together with focal radiation therapy in patients who had chemo-refractory metastatic non-small-cell lung cancer. The library was built by means of the immunoSEQ multiplex PCR assay. TCRdb holds this immuneACCESS table with in-frame rearrangements only. Some clones are missing; in checked studies, unresolved V genes explain under half, and the rest has no known cause. In all, the sample holds about 53,000 clones, and just under 85% of those were seen once. The top ten clonotypes cover 4% to 5% of the sample.

The TCR comes from a human donor with non-small cell lung cancer whose response to radiotherapy plus ipilimumab could not be evaluated. This sample comprised peripheral blood, obtained from a patient treated with radiotherapy plus ipilimumab. The sequence links TRBV5-1 to TRBJ2-3; perhaps TRBD1 is the D gene, with 9 bases matching. The CDR3 amino acid sequence is: CASSQPRTGEQRERGDTQYF. The DNA is TGCGCCAGCAGCCAACCCCGGACAGGGGAGCAGCGGGAGCGGGGAGATACGCAGTATTTT.